Shown below are 19 T cell receptor beta chains from a single sample sequenced in a study of cytomegalovirus exposure and HLA in healthy donors. The PCR employed 60 Vbeta primers together with 13 Jbeta primers. Profiled with immunoSEQ multiplex PCR; TCRdb holds only in-frame clones, not every one. Of some 130,000 clones in the sample, roughly 80% were seen once. Sequenced material: PBMCs. These receptors were obtained from a man aged 25-45 years in good health and CMV-seronegative.

The chain links TRBV29-1 to TRBJ2-3, with TRBD2 identical over 7 bases. The CDR3 has 14 amino acids. The germline gives CDR1 SQVTM, CDR2 ANQGSEA. J gave up 2 bases and V 8 bases, and 10 bases lay outside the gene matches. The CDR3 is CSITGLPTTDTQYF. Written as DNA, the CDR3 is TGCAGCATCACGGGACTACCGACCACAGATACGCAGTATTTT.

J is TRBJ1-5 and V is TRBV11-2, with D perhaps matching TRBD1 (6 bases). Germline values: CDR1 SGHAT, CDR2 FQNNGV. Trimming removed 1 base at V and 6 bases at J, with 16 bases between. CDR3 length: 16 residues. The CDR3 DNA reads TGTGCCAGCAGCTTAGGTGGCAGGGGCTCGTTTCAGCCCCAGCATTTT. It encodes CASSLGGRGSFQPQHF.

The V gene is TRBV28, the J gene TRBJ1-2; 8 bases map to TRBD1. V was pared by 8 bases and J by 8 bases, with 7 bases of the junction left unmatched. This CDR3 is 12 amino acids long. Per germline, CDR1 MDHEN and CDR2 SYDVKM. CDR3 bases: TGTGCCAGCGTGATACAGGGGGGAGGCTACACCTTC. Amino acid sequence: CASVIQGGGYTF.

The V call is TRBV30, the J call TRBJ1-1; 8 bases map to TRBD1. Per the germline V gene, CDR1 is GTSNPN and CDR2 is SVGIG (reference sequence). This CDR3 is 15 amino acids long. The CDR3 sequence: CACRGVTGENTEAFF. The DNA for the CDR3 is TGTGCGTGCCGGGGGGTGACAGGGGAAAACACTGAAGCTTTCTTT.

The chain links TRBV19 to TRBJ1-1; no clear D. The V end was cut by 5 bases, the J end by 4 bases, with 8 bases between. The CDR3 spans 12 residues. Germline CDR1 reads LNHDA; CDR2 reads SQIVND (reference sequence). CDR3 DNA sequence: TGTGCCAGTAGTTCACGGTCCACTGAAGCTTTCTTT. As protein: CASSSRSTEAFF.

V gene TRBV30 combines with J gene TRBJ1-2; the match to TRBD1 covers 7 bases. Trimming cost V 3 bases and J 8 bases; bases outside gene matches: 3. This CDR3 spans 11 amino acids. CDR1 is GTSNPN, CDR2 SVGIG, per germline (reference sequence). The CDR3 loop is CAWSRQGGYTF. CDR3 DNA sequence: TGTGCCTGGAGCCGACAGGGCGGCTACACCTTC.

Only a few counts were recorded for this clone. The V call is TRBV30, the J call TRBJ2-3; 9 bases align to TRBD2. Germline trimming cut 5 bases from V and 4 bases from J; bases unmatched to any gene: 7. The CDR3 contains 14 residues. The germline V gene encodes CDR1 GTSNPN and CDR2 SVGIG (reference sequence). This CDR3 is CAWQVAGDPDTQYF. The DNA for the CDR3 is TGTGCCTGGCAGGTAGCGGGAGACCCAGATACGCAGTATTTT.

The chain employs TRBV10-3 and TRBJ1-3, with D maybe TRBD1 (5 bases). CDR1 is ENHRY, CDR2 SYGVKD, per germline. V lost 4 bases and J lost 0, with 10 bases in between. This CDR3 region has 15 residues. In DNA, the CDR3 is TGTGCCATCAGTGGGGGGGGGAACTCTGGAAACACCATATATTTT. Translating gives CAISGGGNSGNTIYF.

The genes are TRBV29-1 and TRBJ2-5; 12 nucleotides align to TRBD2. Per germline, CDR1 SQVTM and CDR2 ANQGSEA. The CDR3 is 14 residues long. V was clipped by 8 bases and J by 5 bases; unmatched bases: 9. CDR3 sequence reads: CSSRASGRVETQYF. The CDR3 bases are TGCAGCTCGAGGGCTAGCGGGAGGGTGGAGACCCAGTACTTC. The full variable domain, in which reference TRBV29-1 and TRBJ2-5 provide the parts outside the CDR3, is SAVISQKPSRDICQRGTSLTIQCQVDSQVTMMFWYRQQPGQSLTLIATANQGSEATYESGFVIDKFPISRPNLTFSTLTVSNMSPEDSSIYLCSSRASGRVETQYFGPGTRLLVL.

CDR3 protein: CASRGVRHEPEQYF. CDR3 coding DNA: TGCGCCAGCAGAGGGGTTCGCCACGAGCCCGAGCAGTACTTC. The chain joins TRBV5-1 to TRBJ2-7; D is perhaps TRBD1 (5 bases). The CDR3 is made up of 14 amino acids. V lost 5 bases and J lost 6, with 18 bases in between. Looked up from germline, CDR1 is SGHRS and CDR2 is YFSETQ.

This chain connects TRBV19 to TRBJ1-1, with D unclear. CDR3 length equals 13 residues. Trimming took 6 bases from V and 0 from J, leaving 8 bases between them. CDR1 LNHDA and CDR2 SQIVND come from the germline V gene (reference sequence). CDR3 nucleotide sequence: TGTGCCAGTAGCTCTTACATGAACACTGAAGCTTTCTTT. It encodes CASSSYMNTEAFF.

The chain has TRBV28 and TRBJ1-2; D might be TRBD1 (5 bases). This CDR3 spans 16 amino acids. V lost 5 bases, J lost 5 bases, and 21 bases lay in between. The germline V gene encodes CDR1 MDHEN and CDR2 SYDVKM. CDR3 protein: CASSPETTFGGYGYTF. In DNA form, the CDR3 reads TGTGCCAGCAGTCCCGAGACTACTTTCGGGGGTTATGGCTACACCTTC.

The CDR3 coding sequence is TGTGCCAGCAGTTACTCCGGGACAGACAGCACAGATACGCAGTATTTT. Translation: CASSYSGTDSTDTQYF. The V gene is TRBV6-6, the J gene TRBJ2-3, with 7 nucleotides matching TRBD1. The CDR3 loop spans 16 amino acids. With 0 bases clipped from V and 0 bases from J, the junction kept 3 bases outside the gene matches. Germline lookup yields CDR1 MNHNY and CDR2 SVGAGI (reference sequence).

CDR3 region: CASSSGLAGSTRGELFF. CDR3 in DNA: TGTGCCAGCAGCTCTGGACTAGCGGGTTCTACAAGAGGGGAGCTGTTTTTT. V usage is TRBV5-4 and J usage is TRBJ2-2, with 11 bases lining up with TRBD2. The CDR3 consists of 17 residues. Germline V gene lookup returns CDR1 SGHNT and CDR2 YYREEE (reference sequence). Trimming at V came to 3 bases and at J to 8 bases, leaving 12 bases not matched to a gene.

The chain recombines TRBV7-2 with TRBJ2-2; D unresolved. Germline V gene data show CDR1 as SGHTA and CDR2 as FQGNSA. V was cut by 7 bases and J by 1 base, with 7 bases left in between. This CDR3 is 13 amino acids long. The CDR3 sequence is CASNSGNTGELFF. CDR3 nucleotides: TGTGCCAGCAATTCAGGGAACACCGGGGAGCTGTTTTTT.

V and J are TRBV6-4 and TRBJ2-1, with 10 positions matching TRBD2. The ends lost 5 bases at V and 2 bases at J; junction bases unmatched: 3. The V gene's germline CDR1 is MRHNA and CDR2 SNTAGT. The length of the CDR3 is 15 residues. CDR3 in amino acids: CASSPLAGAYNEQFF. CDR3 DNA sequence: TGTGCCAGCAGTCCCCTAGCGGGAGCCTACAATGAGCAGTTCTTC.

This clone was observed a single time. The chain joins TRBV10-3 to TRBJ2-2; D is perhaps TRBD1 (6 bases). The CDR3 spans 14 residues. CDR1 is ENHRY and CDR2 is SYGVKD in the germline V gene. The germline V and J ends were trimmed by 10 bases and 0 bases, with 12 bases remaining between them. The CDR3 nucleotides are TGTGCCACCAGACAGGAACCGAACACCGGGGAGCTGTTTTTT. Protein product: CATRQEPNTGELFF.

V gene TRBV14 combines with J gene TRBJ2-1, with TRBD2 as a possible D gene (7 bases). Per the germline V gene, CDR1 is SGHDN and CDR2 is FVKESK. V dropped 4 bases and J dropped 9 bases, with 13 bases sitting between them. The CDR3 is 13 residues long. The CDR3 here is CASSLRGGSEQFF. As DNA, the CDR3 is TGTGCCAGCAGCCTTAGGGGGGGGTCTGAGCAGTTCTTC.

This sequence joins TRBV10-1 and TRBJ1-1; D possibly corresponds to TRBD1 (5 bases). Between the trimmed V and J ends, which lost 2 bases and 5 bases, there was a span of 9 bases. Germline values: CDR1 WNHNN, CDR2 SYGVQD (reference sequence). This CDR3 region has 13 residues. The CDR3 is CASSEGGETEAFF. The CDR3 nucleotides are TGCGCCAGCAGTGAGGGGGGGGAAACTGAAGCTTTCTTT.